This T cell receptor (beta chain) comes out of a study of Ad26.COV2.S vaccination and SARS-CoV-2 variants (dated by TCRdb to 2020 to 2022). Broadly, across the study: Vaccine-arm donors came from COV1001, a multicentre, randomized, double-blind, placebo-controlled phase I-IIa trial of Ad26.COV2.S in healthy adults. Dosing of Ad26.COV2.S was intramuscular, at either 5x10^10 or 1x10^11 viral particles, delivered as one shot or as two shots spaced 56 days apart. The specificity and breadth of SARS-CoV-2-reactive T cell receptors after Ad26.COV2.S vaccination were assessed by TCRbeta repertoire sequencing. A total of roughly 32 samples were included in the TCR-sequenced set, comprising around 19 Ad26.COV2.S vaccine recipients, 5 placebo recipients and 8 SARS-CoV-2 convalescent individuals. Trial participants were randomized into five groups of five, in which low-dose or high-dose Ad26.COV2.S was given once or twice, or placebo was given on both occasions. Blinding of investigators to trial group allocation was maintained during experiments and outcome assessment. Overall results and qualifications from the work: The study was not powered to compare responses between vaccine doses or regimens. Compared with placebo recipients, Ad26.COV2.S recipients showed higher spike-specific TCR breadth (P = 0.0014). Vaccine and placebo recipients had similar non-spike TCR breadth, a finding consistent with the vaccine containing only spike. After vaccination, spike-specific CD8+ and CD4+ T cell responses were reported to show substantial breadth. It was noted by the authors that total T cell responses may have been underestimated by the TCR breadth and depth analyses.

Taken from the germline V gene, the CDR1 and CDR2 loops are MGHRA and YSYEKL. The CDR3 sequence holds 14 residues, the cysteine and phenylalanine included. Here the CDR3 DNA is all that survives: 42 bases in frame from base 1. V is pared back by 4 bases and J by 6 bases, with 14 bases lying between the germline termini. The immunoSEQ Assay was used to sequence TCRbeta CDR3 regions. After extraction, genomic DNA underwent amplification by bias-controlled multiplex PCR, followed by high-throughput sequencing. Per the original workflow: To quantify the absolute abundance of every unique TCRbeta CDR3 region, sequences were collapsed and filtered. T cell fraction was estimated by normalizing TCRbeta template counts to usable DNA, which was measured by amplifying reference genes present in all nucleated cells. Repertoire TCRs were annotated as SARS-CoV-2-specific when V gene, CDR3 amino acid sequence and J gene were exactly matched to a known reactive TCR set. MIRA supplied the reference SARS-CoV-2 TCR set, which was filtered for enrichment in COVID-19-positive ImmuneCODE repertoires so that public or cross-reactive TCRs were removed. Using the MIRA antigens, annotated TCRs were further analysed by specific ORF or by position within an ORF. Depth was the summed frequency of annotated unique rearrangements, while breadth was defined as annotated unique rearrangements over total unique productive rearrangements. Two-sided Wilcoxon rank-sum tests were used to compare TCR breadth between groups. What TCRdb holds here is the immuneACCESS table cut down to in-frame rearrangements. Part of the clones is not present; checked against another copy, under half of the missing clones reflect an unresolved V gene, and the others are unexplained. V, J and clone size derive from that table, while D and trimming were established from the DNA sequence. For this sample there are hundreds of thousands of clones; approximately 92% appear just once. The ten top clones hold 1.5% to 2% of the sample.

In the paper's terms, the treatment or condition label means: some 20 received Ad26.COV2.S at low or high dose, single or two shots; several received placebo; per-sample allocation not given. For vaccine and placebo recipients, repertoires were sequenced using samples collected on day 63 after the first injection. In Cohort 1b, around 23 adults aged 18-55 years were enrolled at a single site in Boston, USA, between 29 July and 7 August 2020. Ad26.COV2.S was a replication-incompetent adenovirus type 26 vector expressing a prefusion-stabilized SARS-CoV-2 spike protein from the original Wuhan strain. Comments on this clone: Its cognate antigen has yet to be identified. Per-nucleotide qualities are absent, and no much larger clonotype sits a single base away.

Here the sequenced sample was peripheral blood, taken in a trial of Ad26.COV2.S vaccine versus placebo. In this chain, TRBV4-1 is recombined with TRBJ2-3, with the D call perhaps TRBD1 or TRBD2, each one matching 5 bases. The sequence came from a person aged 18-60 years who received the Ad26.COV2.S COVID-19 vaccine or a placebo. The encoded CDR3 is CASSPLGTRDTQYF. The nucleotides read TGCGCCAGCAGCCCCCTCGGGACGAGGGATACGCAGTATTTT.